The subject of this entry is one TCR beta chain. As yet, its antigen is unknown. This entry belongs to a study of cytomegalovirus exposure and HLA in healthy donors. The overall study: The platform used for the 120 validation repertoires matched that of the 666 first-cohort repertoires, a later analysis reported. Overall study results and limits: Cytomegalovirus status was reportedly diagnosed by the classifier with high specificity and sensitivity. The CMV antigen specificity of a few CMV-associated chains was confirmed through in vitro analysis.

The study drew the donors from its approximately 120-subject validation cohort, separate from the roughly 670-subject first cohort. The CDR3 covers 15 residues. Per the germline V gene, CDR1 is SGHDT and CDR2 is YYEEEE. Trimming cost V 4 bases and J 3 bases; bases outside gene matches: 3. Profiled with immunoSEQ multiplex PCR; TCRdb holds only in-frame clones, not every one. This table holds roughly 220,000 clones, around 80% found once. This receptor was identified in a woman between 25 and 40 years old in good health and CMV-seropositive. The rearrangement joins TRBV5-6 to TRBJ2-7; 14 bases are shared with TRBD2. The sample consisted of PBMCs. CDR3 protein: CASSPGLAGVYEQYF. The CDR3, as DNA: TGTGCCAGCAGCCCGGGACTAGCGGGAGTCTACGAGCAGTACTTC.